Frequency places the clone carrying this T cell receptor beta chain as medium-sized (0.01 to 0.1%). This record comes from a study of CXCR3-negative and CXCR3-positive naive CD8 T cells. Libraries were UMI-labeled 5' RACE TRB cDNA. TCRdb re-called the 5' RACE reads and catalogs CDR3 proteins one per entry, DNA excluded. Recorded for this sample: about 9,600 distinct CDR3 sequences. Specimen: naive CXCR3- CD8+ T cells from blood. Regarding subset: CD45RO-CCR7+CD27+CD95- naive CD8+ T cells lacking CXCR3 (TNR3-). The clonotype was recovered from a human donor in good health. Some clones in this sample may be carry-over from other donors' samples.

CDR3: CSAETREGYNEQFF. V is TRBV20-1 and J is TRBJ2-1; TCRdb selects TRBD2, and the lack of DNA leaves this call unchecked. The CDR3 totals 14 residues. Germline lookup yields CDR1 DFQATT and CDR2 SNEGSKA (reference sequence).